Below, one TCR beta chain is given with its context. These data originate in a study of blood T cell repertoires in COVID-19. Germline loops: CDR1 SGHAT, CDR2 FQNNGV. The germline V and J ends were trimmed by 7 bases and 3 bases, with 13 bases remaining between them. The CDR3 extends over 14 amino acids. The protocol was immunoSEQ multiplex PCR, while the TCRdb copy is restricted to in-frame clones and leaves out a portion. Here the sample spans 75,000 to 95,000 clones, about 80% being singletons. This TCR was recovered from a woman aged 40 to 49 with active or convalescent COVID-19. The rearrangement uses TRBV11-2 and TRBJ2-1, with D perhaps matching TRBD1 (6 bases). Material for sequencing was peripheral blood. In DNA form, the CDR3 reads TGTGCCAGCAACCCCCAAGGGGGCTACAATGAGCAGTTCTTC. This gives the protein CASNPQGGYNEQFF. The full variable domain, its missing parts supplied by reference TRBV11-2 and TRBJ2-1, is EAGVAQSPRYKIIEKRQSVAFWCNPISGHATLYWYQQILGQGPKLLIQFQNNGVVDDSQLPKDRFSAERLKGVDSTLKIQPAKLEDSAVYLCASNPQGGYNEQFFGPGTRLTVL.